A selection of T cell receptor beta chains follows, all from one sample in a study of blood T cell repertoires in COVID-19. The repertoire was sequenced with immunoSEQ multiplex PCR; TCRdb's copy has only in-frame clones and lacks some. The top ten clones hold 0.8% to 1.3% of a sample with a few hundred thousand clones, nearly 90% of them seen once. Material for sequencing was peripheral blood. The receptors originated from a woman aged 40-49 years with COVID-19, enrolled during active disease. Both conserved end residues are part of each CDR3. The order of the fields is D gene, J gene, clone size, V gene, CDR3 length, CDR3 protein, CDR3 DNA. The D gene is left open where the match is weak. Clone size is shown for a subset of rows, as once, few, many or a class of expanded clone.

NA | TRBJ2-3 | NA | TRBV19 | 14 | CASTKRAGTDTQYF | TGTGCCAGTACCAAAAGGGCAGGGACAGATACGCAGTATTTT
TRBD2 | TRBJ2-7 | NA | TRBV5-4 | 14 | CASSLEAGGYEQYF | TGTGCCAGCAGCTTGGAGGCGGGAGGCTACGAGCAGTACTTC
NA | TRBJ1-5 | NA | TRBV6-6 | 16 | CASSYMRTDSNQPQHF | TGTGCCAGCAGTTACATGCGCACAGATAGCAATCAGCCCCAGCATTTT
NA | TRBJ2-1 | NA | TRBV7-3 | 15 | CASSLRDTGYNEQFF | TGTGCCAGCAGCTTAAGAGACACAGGTTACAATGAGCAGTTCTTC
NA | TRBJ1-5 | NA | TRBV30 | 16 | CAWAIGDTRDNQPQHF | TGTGCCTGGGCCATAGGGGACACCCGGGACAATCAGCCCCAGCATTTT
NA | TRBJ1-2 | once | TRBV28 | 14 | CASSSTSSPYGYTF | TGTGCCAGCAGTTCGACAAGTTCCCCCTATGGCTACACCTTC
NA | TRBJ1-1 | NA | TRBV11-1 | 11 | CASSFRGEAFF | TGTGCCAGCAGCTTCCGGGGTGAAGCTTTCTTT
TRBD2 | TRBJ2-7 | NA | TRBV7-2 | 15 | CASSHGAGGPREQYF | TGTGCCAGCAGCCATGGGGCGGGAGGGCCTAGGGAGCAGTACTTC
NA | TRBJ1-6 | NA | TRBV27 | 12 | CASSLFGFPLHF | TGTGCCAGCAGTTTATTCGGTTTTCCCCTCCACTTT
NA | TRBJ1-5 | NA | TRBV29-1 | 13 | CSVEVDRNQPQHF | TGCAGCGTTGAAGTTGACAGAAATCAGCCCCAGCATTTT
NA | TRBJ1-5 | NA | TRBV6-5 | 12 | CASSQFNQPQHF | TGTGCCAGCAGCCAGTTCAATCAGCCCCAGCATTTT
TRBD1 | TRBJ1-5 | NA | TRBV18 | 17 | CASSPIAQGLRNQPQHF | TGTGCCAGCTCACCTATTGCACAGGGGTTGAGAAATCAGCCCCAGCATTTT
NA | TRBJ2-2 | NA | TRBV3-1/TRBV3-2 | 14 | CASSDGGGTGELFF | TGTGCCAGCAGCGACGGGGGTGGGACCGGGGAGCTGTTTTTT
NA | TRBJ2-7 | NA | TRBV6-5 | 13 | CASSRYSSYEQYF | TGTGCCAGCAGCCGTTACAGCTCCTACGAGCAGTACTTC
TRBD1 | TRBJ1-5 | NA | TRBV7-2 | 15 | CASSPDRGGNQPQHF | TGTGCCAGCAGCCCAGACAGGGGGGGCAATCAGCCCCAGCATTTT
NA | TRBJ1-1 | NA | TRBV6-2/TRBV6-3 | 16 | CASSYPLFDRNTEAFF | TGTGCCAGCAGTTATCCCCTTTTCGACAGGAACACTGAAGCTTTCTTT
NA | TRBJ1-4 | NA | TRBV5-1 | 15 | CASSLAPPTNEKLFF | TGCGCCAGCAGTCTGGCTCCCCCAACTAATGAAAAACTGTTTTTT
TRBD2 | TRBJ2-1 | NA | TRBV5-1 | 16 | CASGERGGPPYNEQFF | TGCGCCAGCGGCGAGCGGGGGGGCCCCCCATACAATGAGCAGTTCTTC
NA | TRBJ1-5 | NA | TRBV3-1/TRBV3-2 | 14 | CASSQDRLSQPQHF | TGTGCCAGCAGCCAAGACAGGTTAAGTCAGCCCCAGCATTTT
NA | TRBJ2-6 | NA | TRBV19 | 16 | CASSITGTSGANVLTF | TGTGCCAGTAGTATAACTGGGACTTCTGGGGCCAACGTCCTGACTTTC
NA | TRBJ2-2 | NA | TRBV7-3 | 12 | CASSPNTGELFF | TGTGCCAGCAGCCCTAACACCGGGGAGCTGTTTTTT
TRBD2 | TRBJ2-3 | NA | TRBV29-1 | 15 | CSGQGTSGNRDTQYF | TGCAGCGGACAGGGGACTAGCGGGAACCGAGATACGCAGTATTTT
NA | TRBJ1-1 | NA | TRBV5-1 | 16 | CASSLGTGTTNTEAFF | TGCGCCAGCAGCTTGGGCACAGGCACAACGAACACTGAAGCTTTCTTT
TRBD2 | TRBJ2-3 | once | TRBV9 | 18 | CASSVLPALAGGTDTQYF | TGTGCCAGCAGCGTTCTTCCCGCACTAGCGGGAGGGACAGATACGCAGTATTTT
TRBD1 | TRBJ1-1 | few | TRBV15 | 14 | CATSRGQGRTEAFF | TGTGCCACCAGCAGGGGACAGGGTAGGACTGAAGCTTTCTTT
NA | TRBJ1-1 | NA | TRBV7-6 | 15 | CASSLASSENTEAFF | TGTGCCAGCAGCTTAGCTAGCAGTGAGAACACTGAAGCTTTCTTT
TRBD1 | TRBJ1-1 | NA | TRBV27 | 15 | CASSSMNRGGAEAFF | TGTGCCAGCAGTTCTATGAACAGGGGTGGGGCTGAAGCTTTCTTT
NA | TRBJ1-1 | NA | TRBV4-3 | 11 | CASSQGLETFF | TGCGCCAGCAGCCAAGGCCTCGAGACTTTCTTT
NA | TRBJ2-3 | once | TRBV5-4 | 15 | CASSLFTGSTDTQYF | TGTGCCAGCAGCTTGTTTACCGGTAGCACAGATACGCAGTATTTT
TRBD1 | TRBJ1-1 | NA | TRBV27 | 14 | CASSRGTGDTEAFF | TGTGCCAGCAGTCGGGGGACAGGGGACACTGAAGCTTTCTTT
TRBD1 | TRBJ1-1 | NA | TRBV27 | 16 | CASSPPDRGRGTEAFF | TGTGCCAGCAGTCCCCCGGACAGGGGGCGAGGCACTGAAGCTTTCTTT
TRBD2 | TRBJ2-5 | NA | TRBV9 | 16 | CASSVDPSGIQETQYF | TGTGCCAGCAGCGTAGATCCTAGCGGGATACAAGAGACCCAGTACTTC
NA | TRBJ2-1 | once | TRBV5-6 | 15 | CASSPSGPRYNEQFF | TGTGCCAGCAGCCCGAGTGGGCCCCGCTACAATGAGCAGTTCTTC
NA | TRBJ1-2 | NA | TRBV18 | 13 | CASSNRSHGGYTF | TGTGCCAGCTCAAACAGGTCCCACGGAGGCTACACCTTC
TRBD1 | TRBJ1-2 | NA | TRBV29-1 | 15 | CSVIMTRQGRSGYTF | TGCAGCGTTATTATGACGAGACAGGGGAGGAGCGGCTACACCTTC
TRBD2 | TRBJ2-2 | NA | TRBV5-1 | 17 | CASSLGLAGVYTGELFF | TGCGCCAGCAGCTTGGGACTAGCGGGAGTCTACACCGGGGAGCTGTTTTTT
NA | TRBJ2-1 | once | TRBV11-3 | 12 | CASSATYNEQFF | TGTGCCAGCAGCGCGACATACAATGAGCAGTTCTTC
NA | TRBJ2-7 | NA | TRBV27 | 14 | CASKGTPSTYEQYF | TGTGCCAGCAAGGGGACACCATCTACCTACGAGCAGTACTTC
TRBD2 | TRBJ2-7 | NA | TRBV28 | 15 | CASSLMTSGSGMQYF | TGTGCCAGCAGTCTCATGACTAGCGGGAGTGGGATGCAGTACTTC
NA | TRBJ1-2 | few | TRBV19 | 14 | CASSIVGHNYGYTF | TGTGCCAGTAGTATAGTTGGGCACAACTATGGCTACACCTTC
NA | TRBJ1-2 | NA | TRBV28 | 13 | CASSFDRSYGYTF | TGTGCCAGCAGTTTTGACCGGAGCTATGGCTACACCTTC
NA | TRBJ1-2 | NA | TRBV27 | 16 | CASSLGGGAVFNGYTF | TGTGCCAGCAGTTTAGGGGGAGGGGCGGTCTTTAATGGCTACACCTTC
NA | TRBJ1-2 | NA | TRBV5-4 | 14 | CASTRVGSDYGYTF | TGTGCCAGCACCCGGGTCGGGTCGGACTATGGCTACACCTTC
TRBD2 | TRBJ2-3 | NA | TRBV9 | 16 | CASSVESGRGTDTQYF | TGTGCCAGCAGCGTTGAGAGCGGGAGGGGCACAGATACGCAGTATTTT
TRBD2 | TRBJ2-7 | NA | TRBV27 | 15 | CASSPAGVTIFEQYF | TGTGCCAGCAGTCCCGCGGGGGTTACGATTTTCGAGCAGTACTTC
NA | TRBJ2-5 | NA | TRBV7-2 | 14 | CASSLGEYQETQYF | TGTGCCAGCAGCTTAGGAGAGTACCAAGAGACCCAGTACTTC
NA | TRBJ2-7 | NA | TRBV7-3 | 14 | CASSLDLGPYEQYF | TGTGCCAGCAGCCTAGACCTAGGTCCCTACGAGCAGTACTTC
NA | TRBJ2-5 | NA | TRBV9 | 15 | CASSVGRAIQETQYF | TGTGCCAGCAGCGTAGGTCGAGCGATCCAAGAGACCCAGTACTTC
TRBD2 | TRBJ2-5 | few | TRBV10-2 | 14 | CASSALAGKETQYF | TGCGCCAGCAGTGCACTAGCGGGGAAAGAGACCCAGTACTTC
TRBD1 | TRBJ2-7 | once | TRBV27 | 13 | CASSSTGLYEQYF | TGTGCCAGCAGTTCGACAGGGCTCTACGAGCAGTACTTC
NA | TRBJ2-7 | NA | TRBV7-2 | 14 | CASSGTRSSYEQYF | TGTGCCAGCAGCGGGACTCGGAGCTCCTACGAGCAGTACTTC